This T cell receptor beta chain was obtained from a study of T cell clonotyping in hematopoietic cell transplantation. This CDR3 has 15 amino acids. V was cut by 4 bases and J by 1 base, with 14 bases left in between. CDR1 SGHRS and CDR2 YFSETQ come from the germline V gene. Here immunoSEQ multiplex PCR was the method, and the copy in TCRdb shows in-frame clones only, minus some. This sample has roughly 9,900 clones, with approximately 79% found just once. The starting material was peripheral blood mononuclear cells, obtained 180 days after allogeneic stem cell transplant. The J gene is TRBJ1-1, the V gene TRBV5-1, with D unclear. The TCR originated in a female patient aged 50 to 60 who had an allogeneic stem cell transplant from a related donor, so the T cells may come from the graft donor. Some clones in this sample may be carry-over from other donors' samples. CDR3: CASSPDPSQNTEAFF. The DNA for the CDR3 is TGCGCCAGCAGCCCGGACCCGAGCCAGAACACTGAAGCTTTCTTT.